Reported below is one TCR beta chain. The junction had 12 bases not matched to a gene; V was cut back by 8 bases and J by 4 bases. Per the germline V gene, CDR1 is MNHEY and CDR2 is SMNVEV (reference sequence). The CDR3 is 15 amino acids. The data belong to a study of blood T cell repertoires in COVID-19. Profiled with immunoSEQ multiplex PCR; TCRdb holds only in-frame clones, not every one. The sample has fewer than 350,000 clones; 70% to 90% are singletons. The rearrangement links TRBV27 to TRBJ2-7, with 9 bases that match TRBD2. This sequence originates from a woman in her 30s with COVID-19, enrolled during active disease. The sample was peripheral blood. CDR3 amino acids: CASGISAGGPYEQYF. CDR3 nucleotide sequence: TGTGCCAGCGGGATCTCGGCGGGGGGGCCGTACGAGCAGTACTTC.